This TCR beta chain was sequenced in a study of lymphopenia after photon versus proton radiotherapy. The study's findings and limits: A bigger post-nadir fall in TCR diversity correlated inversely with survival time in deceased patients.

In germline, CDR1 is MNHNS, CDR2 SASEGT. The CDR3 runs to 15 residues. Trimming shortened V by 8 bases and J by 1 base, and 15 bases separated the two germline ends. In its sample, this clone was seen once. What it binds is not known. TCRdb keeps only in-frame clones here, not all; method: immunoSEQ multiplex PCR. Of more than 70,000 clones listed, around 82% are singletons. This sequence joins TRBV6-1 and TRBJ2-1, with D perhaps assigned TRBD1 or TRBD2 (5 bases each). The TCR was taken from a man aged 55 to 70 with pancreatic cancer. Specimen: peripheral blood, collected from a patient treated with proton-based radiotherapy. The CDR3, as DNA: TGTGCCAGCCGGTCCGGGACGCAATCCTACAATGAGCAGTTCTTC. As protein: CASRSGTQSYNEQFF.